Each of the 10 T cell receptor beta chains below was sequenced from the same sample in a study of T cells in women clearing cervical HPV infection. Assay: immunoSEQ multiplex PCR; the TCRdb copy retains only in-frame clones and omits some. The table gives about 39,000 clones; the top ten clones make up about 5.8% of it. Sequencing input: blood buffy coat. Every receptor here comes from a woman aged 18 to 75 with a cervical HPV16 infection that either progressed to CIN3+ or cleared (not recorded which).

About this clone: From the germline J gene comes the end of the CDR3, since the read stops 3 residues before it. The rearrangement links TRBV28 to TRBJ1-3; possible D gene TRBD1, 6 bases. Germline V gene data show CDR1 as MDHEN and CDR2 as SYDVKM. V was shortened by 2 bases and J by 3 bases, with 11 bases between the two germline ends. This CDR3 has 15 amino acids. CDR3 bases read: TGTGCCAGCAGTTTAGGGGGGGCGGATGGAAACACC. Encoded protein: CASSLGGADGNT. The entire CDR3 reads CASSLGGADGNTIYF.

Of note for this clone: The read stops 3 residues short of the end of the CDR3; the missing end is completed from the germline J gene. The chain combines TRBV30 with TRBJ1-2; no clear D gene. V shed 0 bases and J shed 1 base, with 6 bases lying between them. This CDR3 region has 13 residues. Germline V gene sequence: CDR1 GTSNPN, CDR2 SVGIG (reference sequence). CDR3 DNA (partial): TGTGCCTGGAGTGTACTTGGTAACTATGGC. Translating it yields CAWSVLGNYG. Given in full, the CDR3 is CAWSVLGNYGYTF.

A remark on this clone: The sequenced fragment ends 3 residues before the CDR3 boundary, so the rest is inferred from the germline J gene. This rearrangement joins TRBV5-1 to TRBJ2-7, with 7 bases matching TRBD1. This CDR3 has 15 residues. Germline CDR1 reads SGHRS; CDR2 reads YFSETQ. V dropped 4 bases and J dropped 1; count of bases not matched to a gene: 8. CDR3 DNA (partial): TGCGCCAGCAGCGCACAGGGGATCGGGTCCTACGAG. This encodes CASSAQGIGSYE. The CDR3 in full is CASSAQGIGSYEQYF.

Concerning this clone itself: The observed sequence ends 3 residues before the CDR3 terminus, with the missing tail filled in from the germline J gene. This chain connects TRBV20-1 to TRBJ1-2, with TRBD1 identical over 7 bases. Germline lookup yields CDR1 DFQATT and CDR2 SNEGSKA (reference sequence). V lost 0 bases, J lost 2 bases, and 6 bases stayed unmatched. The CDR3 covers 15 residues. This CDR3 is CSARDSTGSNYGYTF. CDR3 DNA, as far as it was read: TGCAGTGCTAGAGATTCGACAGGGTCGAACTATGGC.

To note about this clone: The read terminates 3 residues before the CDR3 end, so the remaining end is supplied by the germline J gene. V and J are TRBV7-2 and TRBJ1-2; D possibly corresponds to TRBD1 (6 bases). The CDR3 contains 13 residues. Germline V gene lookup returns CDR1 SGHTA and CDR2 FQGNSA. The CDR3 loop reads CASSFSGGNDYTF. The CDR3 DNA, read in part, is TGTGCCAGCAGCTTTAGCGGGGGCAATGAC.

Partial CDR3 DNA: TGTGCCAGCAGCTCCGTTTGGGGGCGCGACTATGGC. Amino acid sequence: CASSSVWGRDYG. The full CDR3 sequence reads CASSSVWGRDYGYTF. The V gene is TRBV7-2, the J gene TRBJ1-2; possibly TRBD1 for D (6 bases). The CDR3 is cut off 3 residues early in the read; its end comes from the germline J gene. The CDR3 totals 15 residues. V was shortened by 4 bases and J by 3 bases, with 15 bases between the two germline ends. Germline lookup yields CDR1 SGHTA and CDR2 FQGNSA.

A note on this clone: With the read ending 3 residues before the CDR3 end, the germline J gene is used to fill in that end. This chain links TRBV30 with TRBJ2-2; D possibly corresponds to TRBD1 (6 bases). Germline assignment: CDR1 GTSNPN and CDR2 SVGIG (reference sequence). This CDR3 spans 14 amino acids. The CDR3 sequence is CACISRGWANVLFF. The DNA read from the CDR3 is TGTGCCTGCATCTCCAGGGGCTGGGCCAACGTG.

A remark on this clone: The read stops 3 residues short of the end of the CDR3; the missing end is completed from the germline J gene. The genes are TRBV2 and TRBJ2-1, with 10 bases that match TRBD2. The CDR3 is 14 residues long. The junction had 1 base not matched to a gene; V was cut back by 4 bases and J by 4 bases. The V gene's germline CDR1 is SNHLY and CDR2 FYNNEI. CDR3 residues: CASSGTSGYNEQFF. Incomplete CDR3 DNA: TGTGCCAGCAGTGGGACTAGCGGATACAATGAG. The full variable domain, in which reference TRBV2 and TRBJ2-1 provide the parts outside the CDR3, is EPEVTQTPSHQVTQMGQEVILRCVPISNHLYFYWYRQILGQKVEFLVSFYNNEISEKSEIFDDQFSVERPDGSNFTLKIRSTKLEDSAMYFCASSGTSGYNEQFFGPGTRLTVL.

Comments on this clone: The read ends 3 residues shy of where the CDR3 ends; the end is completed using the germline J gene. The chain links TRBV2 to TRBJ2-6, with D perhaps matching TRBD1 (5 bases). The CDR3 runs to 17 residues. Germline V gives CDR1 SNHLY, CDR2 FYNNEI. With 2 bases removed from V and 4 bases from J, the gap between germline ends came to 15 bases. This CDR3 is CASSEQKGLVGANVLTF. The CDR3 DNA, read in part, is TGTGCCAGCAGTGAACAGAAGGGGCTTGTCGGGGCCAACGTC.

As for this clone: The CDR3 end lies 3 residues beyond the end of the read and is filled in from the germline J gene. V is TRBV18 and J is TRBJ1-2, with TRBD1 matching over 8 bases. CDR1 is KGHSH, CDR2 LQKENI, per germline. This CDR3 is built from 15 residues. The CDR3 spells CASSPPGTGHNDYTF. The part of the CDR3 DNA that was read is TGTGCCAGCTCACCACCCGGGACAGGCCACAATGAC.